Listed here are 12 T cell receptor beta chains from one sample, sequenced in a study of early T cells in non-severe SARS-CoV-2 infection. From the 5' RACE reads, TCRdb called clonotypes with MiXCR, one entry per CDR3 protein. The table shows 30,000 to 40,000 distinct CDR3 sequences, with 5.8% occurring only once. What was sequenced was whole blood. The receptor source for this set is an adult who was a healthcare worker with PCR-confirmed SARS-CoV-2 infection or an uninfected control (not recorded which).

This clonotype was seen repeatedly, ten times or more. The V gene is TRBV6-5, the J gene TRBJ1-2, with 10 bases identical to TRBD1. Germline V lookup: CDR1 MNHEY, CDR2 SVGAGI. The CDR3 loop spans 16 amino acids. With V trimmed by 5 bases and J by 0 bases, 6 bases remained unmatched. The CDR3 spells CASSRGGTGANYGYTF. The CDR3 coding sequence is TGTGCCAGCAGTCGAGGGGGGACAGGGGCTAACTATGGCTACACCTTC.

In this sample, this clonotype turned up many times. J is TRBJ1-1 and V is TRBV2; D gene uncertain. V gave up 1 base and J gave up 1 base, with 10 bases separating them. Germline V lookup: CDR1 SNHLY, CDR2 FYNNEI. The CDR3 consists of 15 residues. CDR3 coding DNA: TGTGCCAGCAGTGAAGTTGGTCTGCAGAACACTGAAGCTTTCTTT. Translating it yields CASSEVGLQNTEAFF.

This clonotype was seen ten or more times. This chain uses TRBV7-9 with TRBJ2-3; 10 nucleotides match TRBD2. Germline CDR1 reads SEHNR; CDR2 reads FQNEAQ (reference sequence). V lost 0 bases and J lost 1; bases outside the gene matches: 1. CDR3 length: 16 residues. CDR3 sequence (DNA): TGTGCCAGCAGCTTAGCCGGGACTAGCGGCACAGATACGCAGTATTTT. Translation gives CASSLAGTSGTDTQYF. Filled out from reference TRBV7-9 and TRBJ2-3, the complete variable domain reads DTGVSQNPRHKITKRGQNVTFRCDPISEHNRLYWYRQTLGQGPEFLTYFQNEAQLEKSRLLSDRFSAERPKGSFSTLEIQRTEQGDSAMYLCASSLAGTSGTDTQYFGPGTRLTVL.

The chain joins TRBV6-5 to TRBJ2-2, with D hard to call. Trimming removed 1 base from V and 4 bases from J, with 16 bases in between. This CDR3 spans 17 amino acids. The germline V gene encodes CDR1 MNHEY and CDR2 SVGAGI. CDR3 sequence (DNA): TGTGCCAGCAGTTACTGGAGACCCCAAACAGCCACCGGGGAGCTGTTTTTT. This translates into CASSYWRPQTATGELFF.

This clonotype was picked up many times. The chain carries TRBV18 and TRBJ2-3; D is undetermined. The length of the CDR3 is 12 residues. Germline lookup yields CDR1 KGHSH and CDR2 LQKENI. Trimming removed 3 bases from V and 3 bases from J, with 4 bases in between. The CDR3 here is CASSPQTDTQYF. The CDR3 DNA reads as TGTGCCAGCTCACCTCAGACAGATACGCAGTATTTT.

This chain joins TRBV20-1 and TRBJ2-1; 7 nucleotides line up with TRBD2. The CDR3 sequence is 15 residues long. The germline V gene has CDR1 DFQATT and CDR2 SNEGSKA (reference sequence). V shed 0 bases and J 3 bases; nucleotides not matched to a gene: 5. CDR3 loop: CSARDRGVGYNEQFF. The CDR3 nucleotides read TGCAGTGCTAGAGATCGGGGGGTGGGCTACAATGAGCAGTTCTTC.

This clonotype has at least ten counts. V and J are TRBV12-3 or TRBV12-4 and TRBJ2-4; 9 bases fit TRBD2. After removal of 7 bases from V and 3 bases from J, the junction contained 4 bases not matched to a gene. This CDR3 has 14 amino acids. The CDR3 coding sequence is TGTGCCAGCAATCTTAGCGGGAGCAAAAACATTCAGTACTTC. This encodes CASNLSGSKNIQYF.

The rearrangement uses TRBV5-4 and TRBJ2-4; 7 bases map to TRBD2. V lost 3 bases to trimming and J lost 0 bases; unmatched junction nucleotides: 9. CDR3 length: 17 residues. Germline CDR1 SGHNT, CDR2 YYREEE (reference sequence). The CDR3 region is CASSSLADPLAKNIQYF. CDR3 coding DNA: TGTGCCAGCAGCTCGCTAGCGGACCCTCTAGCCAAAAACATTCAGTACTTC.

This clonotype was recorded at least ten times. In nucleotides, the CDR3 is TGCGCCAGCAGCTTGGTCGGCGGAAGAGAGACCCAGTACTTC. Protein product: CASSLVGGRETQYF. The rearrangement uses TRBV5-1 and TRBJ2-5; D is uncertain. The CDR3 spans 14 residues. Deletions cut 0 bases from V and 4 bases from J, with 10 bases between. Germline V CDR1 and CDR2: SGHRS, YFSETQ.

This clonotype has a count of ten or more. The chain couples TRBV4-2 to TRBJ2-3; possibly TRBD2 for D (5 bases). The V end was cut by 1 base, the J end by 1 base, with 12 bases between. Germline-derived CDR1 and CDR2 are LGHNA and YNFKEQ. CDR3 size: 16 residues. The CDR3: CASSQARTGGTDTQYF. The CDR3 bases are TGTGCCAGCAGCCAAGCTCGGACTGGGGGCACAGATACGCAGTATTTT.

This clonotype has a count of ten or more. The chain carries TRBV2 and TRBJ2-3; 12 bases agree with TRBD2. The length of the CDR3 is 17 residues. After removal of 3 bases from V and 6 bases from J, the junction contained 10 bases not matched to a gene. Germline V gene sequence: CDR1 SNHLY, CDR2 FYNNEI. CDR3 in amino acids: CASSDTRLAGGVDTQYF. The CDR3 DNA reads TGTGCCAGCAGTGATACCCGGCTAGCGGGGGGGGTGGATACGCAGTATTTT.

This clonotype was seen at least ten times. The rearrangement links TRBV13 to TRBJ2-4; D possibly corresponds to TRBD1 (6 bases). V lost 5 bases and J 3 bases, leaving 8 bases between the germline ends. The CDR3 runs to 13 residues. Germline CDR1 reads PRHDT; CDR2 reads FYEKMQ (reference sequence). CDR3 sequence: CASSPQGKNIQYF. For the CDR3, the DNA is TGTGCCAGCAGCCCACAGGGCAAAAACATTCAGTACTTC. Looking up the rest from reference TRBV13 and TRBJ2-4 gives the full variable domain: AAGVIQSPRHLIKEKRETATLKCYPIPRHDTVYWYQQGPGQDPQFLISFYEKMQSDKGSIPDRFSAQQFSDYHSELNMSSLELGDSALYFCASSPQGKNIQYFGAGTRLSVL.